One and the same sample provided the 3 T cell receptor beta chains below, sequenced in a study of human T cells and chemical hapten exposure (dated by TCRdb to the early 2020s). The library was built by means of RACE. The run used a NextSeq 500. Using fastp trimming at Q25 and MiXCR clonotype assembly, TCRdb reanalyzed the public sequencing data and kept in-frame beta chains. Rows with one shared CDR3 protein collapse into an entry with the most common genes and DNA. Across this sample there are fewer than 200,000 distinct CDR3 sequences, with around a quarter seen only once. 2.1% of the sample rests with the top ten. Reading the label with the study, this specimen's time point is: patch test 3, about 24 weeks after DPC sensitization. Read against the paper, the sample's treatment or condition label means: therapeutic diphenylcyclopropenone sensitization with weekly scalp DPC. Sequenced material: whole blood, taken in connection with sensitization to the hapten diphenylcyclopropenone (DPC). The receptors stem from a woman between 18 and 30 years old with alopecia areata. Some clones in this sample may be carry-over from other donors' samples.

In this sample, this clonotype turned up once. This could be a read error, since a much larger clone is one nucleotide away. J is TRBJ1-4 and V is TRBV7-2; D gene ambiguous. Germline loops: CDR1 SGHTA, CDR2 FQGNSA. This CDR3 is built from 12 residues. CDR3: CACSSPHEKLFF. The CDR3 nucleotides are TGTGCCTGCAGCTCCCCTCATGAAAAACTGTTTTTT.

The chain carries TRBV7-9 and TRBJ2-1; the D is unclear. CDR1 and CDR2 (germline): SEHNR, FQNEAQ (reference sequence). The CDR3 consists of 12 residues. V dropped 5 bases and J dropped 10 bases, with 12 bases sitting between them. The CDR3 spells CASSPPVLEQFF. The CDR3, as DNA: TGTGCCAGCAGCCCCCCAGTTTTGGAGCAGTTCTTC.

This chain uses TRBV6-5 with TRBJ2-1; D is uncertain. The germline gives CDR1 MNHEY, CDR2 SVGAGI. The CDR3 length is 16 residues. Trimming cost V 0 bases and J 2 bases, with 11 bases left between them. CDR3 in amino acids: CASSYSGDSAYNEQFF. The CDR3 DNA follows: TGTGCCAGCAGTTACTCCGGAGATTCCGCCTACAATGAGCAGTTCTTC.